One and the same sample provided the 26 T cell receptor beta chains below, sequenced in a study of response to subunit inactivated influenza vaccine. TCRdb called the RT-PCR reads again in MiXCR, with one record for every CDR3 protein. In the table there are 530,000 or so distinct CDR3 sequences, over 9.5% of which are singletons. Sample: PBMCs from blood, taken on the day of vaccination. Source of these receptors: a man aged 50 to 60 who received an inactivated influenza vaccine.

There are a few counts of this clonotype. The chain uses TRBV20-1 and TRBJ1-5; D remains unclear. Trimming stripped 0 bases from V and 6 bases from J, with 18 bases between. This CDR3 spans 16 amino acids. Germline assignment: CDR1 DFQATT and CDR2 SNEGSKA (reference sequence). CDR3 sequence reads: CSAREESGFQRQPQHF. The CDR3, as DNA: TGCAGTGCTAGAGAGGAGTCGGGGTTTCAGCGTCAGCCCCAGCATTTT.

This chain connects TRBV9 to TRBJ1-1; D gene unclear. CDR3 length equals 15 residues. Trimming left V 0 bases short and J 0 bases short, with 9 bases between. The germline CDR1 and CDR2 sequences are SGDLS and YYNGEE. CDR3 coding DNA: TGTGCCAGCAGCGTAGGGGTGGCCCTGAACACTGAAGCTTTCTTT. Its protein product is CASSVGVALNTEAFF.

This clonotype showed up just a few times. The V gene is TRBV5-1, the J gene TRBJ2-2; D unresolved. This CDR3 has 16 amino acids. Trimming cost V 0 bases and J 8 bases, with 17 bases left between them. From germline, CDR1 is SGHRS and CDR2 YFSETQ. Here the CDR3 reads CASSLAAPTKRGELFF. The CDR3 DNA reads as TGCGCCAGCAGCTTGGCCGCCCCAACAAAACGGGGGGAGCTGTTTTTT.

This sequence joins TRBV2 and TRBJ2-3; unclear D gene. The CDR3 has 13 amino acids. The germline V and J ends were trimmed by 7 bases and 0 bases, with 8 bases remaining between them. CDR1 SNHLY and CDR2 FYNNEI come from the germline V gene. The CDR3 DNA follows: TGTGCCAGCACCGCGGACAGCACAGATACGCAGTATTTT. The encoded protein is CASTADSTDTQYF.

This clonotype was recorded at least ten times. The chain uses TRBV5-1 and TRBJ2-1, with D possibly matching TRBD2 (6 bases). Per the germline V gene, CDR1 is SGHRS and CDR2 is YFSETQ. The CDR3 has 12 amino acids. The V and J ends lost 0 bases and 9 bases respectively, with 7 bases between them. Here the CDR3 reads CASSLVGGEQFF. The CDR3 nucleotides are TGCGCCAGCAGCTTGGTGGGGGGTGAGCAGTTCTTC.

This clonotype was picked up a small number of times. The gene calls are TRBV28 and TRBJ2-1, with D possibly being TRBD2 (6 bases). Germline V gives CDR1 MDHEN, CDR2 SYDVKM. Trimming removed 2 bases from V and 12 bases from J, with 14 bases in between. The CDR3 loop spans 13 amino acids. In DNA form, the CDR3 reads TGTGCCAGCAGTTTACAGGGAGGTATCGTGCAGTTCTTC. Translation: CASSLQGGIVQFF.

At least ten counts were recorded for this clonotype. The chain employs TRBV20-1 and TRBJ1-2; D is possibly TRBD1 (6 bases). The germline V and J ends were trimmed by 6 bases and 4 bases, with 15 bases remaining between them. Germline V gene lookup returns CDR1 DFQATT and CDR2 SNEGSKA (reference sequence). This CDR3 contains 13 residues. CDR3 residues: CSANRERAYGYTF. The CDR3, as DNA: TGCAGTGCAAACAGGGAACGGGCCTATGGCTACACCTTC.

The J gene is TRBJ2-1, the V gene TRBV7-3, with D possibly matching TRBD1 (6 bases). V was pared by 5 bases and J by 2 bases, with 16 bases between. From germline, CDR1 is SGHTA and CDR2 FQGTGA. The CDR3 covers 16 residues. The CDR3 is CASSPHPNRAYNEQFF. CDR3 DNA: TGTGCCAGCAGCCCGCACCCCAACAGGGCCTACAATGAGCAGTTCTTC.

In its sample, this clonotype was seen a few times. This chain's CDR3 is CASSLEGLMSSYNEQFF. The CDR3 coding sequence is TGCGCCAGCAGCTTGGAGGGGCTCATGAGCTCCTACAATGAGCAGTTCTTC. The chain has TRBV5-1 and TRBJ2-1; D is perhaps TRBD1 (5 bases). Germline V gene sequence: CDR1 SGHRS, CDR2 YFSETQ. The CDR3 covers 17 residues. V was shortened by 0 bases and J by 0 bases, with 13 bases between the two germline ends.

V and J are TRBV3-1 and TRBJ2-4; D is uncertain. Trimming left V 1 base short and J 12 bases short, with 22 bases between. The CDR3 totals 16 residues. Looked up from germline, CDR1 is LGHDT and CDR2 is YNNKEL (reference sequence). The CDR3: CASSQGVGRLDVGQYF. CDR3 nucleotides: TGTGCCAGCAGCCAAGGGGTAGGGCGGCTAGATGTGGGTCAGTACTTC.

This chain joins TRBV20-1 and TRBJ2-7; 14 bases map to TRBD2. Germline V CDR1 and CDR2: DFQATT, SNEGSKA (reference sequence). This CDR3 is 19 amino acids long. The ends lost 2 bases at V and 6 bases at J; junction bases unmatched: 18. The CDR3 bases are TGCAGTGCTAGAACAACCGGGACTAGCGGGAGAGGGGCTGGGGTCGAGCAGTACTTC. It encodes CSARTTGTSGRGAGVEQYF.

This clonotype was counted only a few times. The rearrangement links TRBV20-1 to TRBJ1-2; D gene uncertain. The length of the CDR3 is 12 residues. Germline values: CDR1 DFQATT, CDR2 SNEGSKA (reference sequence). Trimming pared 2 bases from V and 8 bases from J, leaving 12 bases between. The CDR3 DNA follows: TGCAGTGCTAGACCCGACATGGCGGGCTACACCTTC. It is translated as CSARPDMAGYTF.

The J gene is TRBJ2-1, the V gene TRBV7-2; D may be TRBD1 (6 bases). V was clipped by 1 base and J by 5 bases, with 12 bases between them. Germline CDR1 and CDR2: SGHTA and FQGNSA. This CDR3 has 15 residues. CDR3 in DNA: TGTGCCAGCAGCTTAGTAGTCGGACAGCACAATGAGCAGTTCTTC. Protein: CASSLVVGQHNEQFF.

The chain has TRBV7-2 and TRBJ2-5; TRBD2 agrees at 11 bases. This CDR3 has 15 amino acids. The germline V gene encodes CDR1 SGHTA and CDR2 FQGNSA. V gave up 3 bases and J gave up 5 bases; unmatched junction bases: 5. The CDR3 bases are TGTGCCAGCAGCTTCCAAGGGACTAGCGGTGAGACCCAGTACTTC. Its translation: CASSFQGTSGETQYF.

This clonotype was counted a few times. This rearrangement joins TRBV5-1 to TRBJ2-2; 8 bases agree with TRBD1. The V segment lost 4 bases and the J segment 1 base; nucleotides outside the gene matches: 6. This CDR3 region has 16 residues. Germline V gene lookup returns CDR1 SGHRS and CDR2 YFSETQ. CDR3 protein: CASSITGTGNTGELFF. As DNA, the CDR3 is TGCGCCAGCAGCATAACCGGGACAGGGAACACCGGGGAGCTGTTTTTT.

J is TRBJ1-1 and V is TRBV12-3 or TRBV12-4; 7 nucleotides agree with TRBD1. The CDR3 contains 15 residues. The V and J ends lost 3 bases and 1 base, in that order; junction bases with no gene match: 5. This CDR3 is CASSFLAGGNTEAFF. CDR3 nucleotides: TGTGCCAGCAGTTTCCTGGCAGGGGGGAACACTGAAGCTTTCTTT.

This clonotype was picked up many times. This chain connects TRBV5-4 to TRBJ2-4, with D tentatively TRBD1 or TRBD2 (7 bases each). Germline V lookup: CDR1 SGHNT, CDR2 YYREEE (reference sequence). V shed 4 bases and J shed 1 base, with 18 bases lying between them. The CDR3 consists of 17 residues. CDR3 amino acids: CASSAKTGEGAKNIQYF. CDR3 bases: TGTGCCAGCAGCGCAAAAACAGGGGAGGGGGCCAAAAACATTCAGTACTTC.

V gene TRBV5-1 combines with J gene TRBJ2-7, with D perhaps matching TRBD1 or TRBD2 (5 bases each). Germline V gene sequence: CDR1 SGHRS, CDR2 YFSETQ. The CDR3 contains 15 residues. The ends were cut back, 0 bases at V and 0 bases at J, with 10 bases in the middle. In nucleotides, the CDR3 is TGCGCCAGCAGCTTGGGGGGGACGGACTCCTACGAGCAGTACTTC. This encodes CASSLGGTDSYEQYF.

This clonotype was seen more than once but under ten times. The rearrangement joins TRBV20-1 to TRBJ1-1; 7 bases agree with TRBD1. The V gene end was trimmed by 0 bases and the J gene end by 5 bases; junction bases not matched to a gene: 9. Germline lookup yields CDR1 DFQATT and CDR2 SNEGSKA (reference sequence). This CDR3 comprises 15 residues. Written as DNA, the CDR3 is TGCAGTGCTAGAGATGTAAAGGGGGCTTGGACTGAAGCTTTCTTT. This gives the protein CSARDVKGAWTEAFF.

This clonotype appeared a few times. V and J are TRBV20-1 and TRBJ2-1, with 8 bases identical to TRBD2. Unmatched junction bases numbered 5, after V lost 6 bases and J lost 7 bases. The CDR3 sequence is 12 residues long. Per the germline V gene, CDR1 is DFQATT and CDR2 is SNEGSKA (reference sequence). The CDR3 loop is CSASGGPNEQFF. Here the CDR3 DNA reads TGCAGTGCCTCGGGGGGGCCGAATGAGCAGTTCTTC.

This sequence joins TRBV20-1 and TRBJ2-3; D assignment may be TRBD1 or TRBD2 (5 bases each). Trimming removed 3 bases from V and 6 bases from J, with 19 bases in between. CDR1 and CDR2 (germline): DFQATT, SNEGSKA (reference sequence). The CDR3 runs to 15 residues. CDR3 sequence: CSASPGTNLRDTQYF. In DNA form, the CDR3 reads TGCAGTGCTAGTCCCGGGACCAACCTTAGGGATACGCAGTATTTT.

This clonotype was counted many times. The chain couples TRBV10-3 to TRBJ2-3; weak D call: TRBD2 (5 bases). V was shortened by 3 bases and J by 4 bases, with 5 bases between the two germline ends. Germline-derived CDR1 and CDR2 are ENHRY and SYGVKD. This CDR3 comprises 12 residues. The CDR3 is CAISELADTQYF. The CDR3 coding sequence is TGTGCCATCAGTGAACTAGCAGATACGCAGTATTTT.

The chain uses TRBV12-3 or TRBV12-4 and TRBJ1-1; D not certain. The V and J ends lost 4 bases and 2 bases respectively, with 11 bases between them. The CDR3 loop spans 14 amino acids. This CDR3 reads CASSSQTSNTEAFF. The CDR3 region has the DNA TGTGCCAGCAGTTCCCAGACAAGTAACACTGAAGCTTTCTTT.

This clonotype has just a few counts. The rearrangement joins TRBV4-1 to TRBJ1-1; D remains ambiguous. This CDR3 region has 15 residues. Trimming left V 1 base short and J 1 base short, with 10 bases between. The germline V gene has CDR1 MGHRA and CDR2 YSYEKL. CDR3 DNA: TGCGCCAGCAGCCAAGGACCGGGCTCGAACACTGAAGCTTTCTTT. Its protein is CASSQGPGSNTEAFF.

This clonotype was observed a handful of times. The DNA of the CDR3 is TGTGCCAGCAGTTCGGGACGGCCGGGGACGCAGTATTTT. It yields the protein CASSSGRPGTQYF. V usage is TRBV12-3 or TRBV12-4 and J usage is TRBJ2-3; D possibly uses TRBD1 or TRBD2 (5 bases each). V was clipped by 4 bases and J by 9 bases, with 14 bases between them. The CDR3 runs to 13 residues.

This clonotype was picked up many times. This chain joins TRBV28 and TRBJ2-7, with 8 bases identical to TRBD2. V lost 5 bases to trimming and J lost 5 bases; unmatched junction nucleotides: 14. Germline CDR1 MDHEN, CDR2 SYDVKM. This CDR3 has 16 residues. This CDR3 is CASSRPIAGLVDEQYF. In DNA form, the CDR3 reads TGTGCCAGCAGTAGGCCGATAGCGGGATTAGTCGACGAGCAGTACTTC.